This T cell receptor beta chain stems from a study of sequential checkpoint blockade in melanoma. Treatment: randomized to nivolumab then ipilimumab (arm A) or the reverse (arm B). The assay was immunoSEQ multiplex PCR, and TCRdb's table has in-frame clones only and misses some. The table shows fewer than 15,000 clones, with around 69% occurring only once. Trimming cost V 7 bases and J 3 bases, with 18 bases left between them. This CDR3 has 15 residues. CDR1 is MNHNY, CDR2 SVGAGI, per germline (reference sequence). The rearrangement joins TRBV6-6 to TRBJ1-1, with D tentatively TRBD1 (5 bases). Sequencing used CD8+ T cells sorted from blood (inferred from file names), obtained from a patient given nivolumab and ipilimumab in sequence. This receptor was obtained from a human patient with melanoma. Some clones in this sample may be carry-over from other donors' samples. The CDR3 spells CASIHQGSGDTEAFF. CDR3 DNA sequence: TGTGCCAGCATCCATCAGGGATCGGGCGACACTGAAGCTTTCTTT.